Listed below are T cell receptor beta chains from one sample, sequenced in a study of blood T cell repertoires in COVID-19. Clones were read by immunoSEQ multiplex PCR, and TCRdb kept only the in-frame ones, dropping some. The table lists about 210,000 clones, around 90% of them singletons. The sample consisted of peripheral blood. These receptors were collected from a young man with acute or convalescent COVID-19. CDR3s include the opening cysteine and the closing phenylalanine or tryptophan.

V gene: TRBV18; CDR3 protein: CASSRRGGSAETQYF
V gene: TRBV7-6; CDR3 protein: CASSLRDGNSGNTIYF
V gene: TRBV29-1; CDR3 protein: CSVESSYPTEAFF
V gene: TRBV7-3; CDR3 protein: CASSLARQGEIGFGSYEQYF
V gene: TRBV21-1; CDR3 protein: CASSTLGTEYQPQHF
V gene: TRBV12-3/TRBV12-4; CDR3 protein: CASSLGTFGGYTF
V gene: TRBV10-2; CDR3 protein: CASTAGGLAGVSYEQYF
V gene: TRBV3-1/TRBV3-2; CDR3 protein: CASSHGSNPRNTIYF
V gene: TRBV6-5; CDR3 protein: CASSRTGSQTQYF
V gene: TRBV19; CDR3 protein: CASSGQVSTEQYF
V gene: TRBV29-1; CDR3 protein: CSVERGLGELFF
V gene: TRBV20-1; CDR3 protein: CSGAAYNEQFF
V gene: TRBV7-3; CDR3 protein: CASSLTIFTGISGNTIYF
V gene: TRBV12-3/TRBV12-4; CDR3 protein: CASREGPREAFF
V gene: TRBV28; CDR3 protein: CASSNRGPTYEQYF
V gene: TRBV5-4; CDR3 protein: CASSLADRGSYNEQFF
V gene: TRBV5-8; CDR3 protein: CASSLGRQNNSPLHF
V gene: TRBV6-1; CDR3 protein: CASSERGRAEAFF
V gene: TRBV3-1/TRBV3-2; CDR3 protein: CASSLGHSNTEAFF
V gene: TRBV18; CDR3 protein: CASSPPTSGNNEQFF
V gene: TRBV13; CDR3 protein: CASSFGDRSYNEQFF
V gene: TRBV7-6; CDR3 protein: CASSPTGLYSTNEKLFF
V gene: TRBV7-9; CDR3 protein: CASSLLTGDQPQHF
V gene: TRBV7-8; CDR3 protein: CASSSNGRIREWSYEQYF
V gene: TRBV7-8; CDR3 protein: CASSRGQGFEKLFF
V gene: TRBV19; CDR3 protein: CASIGGLNEKLFF
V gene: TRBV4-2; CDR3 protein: CASSHRSGSSYNEQFF
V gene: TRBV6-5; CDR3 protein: CASRPGQGTYEQYF
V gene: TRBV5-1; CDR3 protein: CASSSSPPGTGVAQYF
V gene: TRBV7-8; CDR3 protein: CASSRQGNQPQHF
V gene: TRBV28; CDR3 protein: CASIPADRVGWKPQHF
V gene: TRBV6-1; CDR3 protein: CASSEWRMNTEAFF
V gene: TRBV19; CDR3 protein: CASSITSKGAPYEQYF
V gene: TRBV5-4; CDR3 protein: CASRVVGARRAEQFF
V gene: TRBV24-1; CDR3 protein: CATSDGGLVYEQYF
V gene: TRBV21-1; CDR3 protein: CASTPGQGGYF
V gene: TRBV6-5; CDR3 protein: CASSYAGQGSTEAFF
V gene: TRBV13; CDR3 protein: CASSLTSRGADTQYF
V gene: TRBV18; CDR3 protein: CASSPPGNLKTDTQYF
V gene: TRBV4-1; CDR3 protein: CASSSPLKTRDRATPGGDTQYF
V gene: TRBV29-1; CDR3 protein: CSASNEREIRNEQFF
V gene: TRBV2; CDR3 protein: CASGRTGGSPLHF
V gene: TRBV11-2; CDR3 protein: CASSLFGTSGITNTGELFF
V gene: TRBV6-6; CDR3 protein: CASSKLAGVIDTQYF
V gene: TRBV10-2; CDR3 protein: CATAKDSYGYTF
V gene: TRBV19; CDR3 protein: CASSIEGAYGGYTF
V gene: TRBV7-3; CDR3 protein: CASSLTTSRTDTQYF
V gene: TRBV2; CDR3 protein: CASTAQGSPNTEAFF
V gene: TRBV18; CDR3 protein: CASSPFQTTEAFF
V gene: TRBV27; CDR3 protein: CASSPSWPGVSGELFF
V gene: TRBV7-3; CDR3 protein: CASSRGTVDTQYF
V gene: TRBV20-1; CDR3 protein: CSARGQTEAFF
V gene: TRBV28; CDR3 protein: CASSSHLTPQGVGNTIYF